Below, 9 T cell receptor beta chains from the same sample are listed, as sequenced in a study of shared clonotypes between healthy human individuals. Using immunoSEQ multiplex PCR, the repertoire was profiled, and TCRdb retains in-frame clones only, with some absent. Of 2 million or so clones in the sample, about 95% were seen once. Naive CD8 populations comprised CD45RO-negative cells positively selected for CCR7, excluding terminally differentiated effector memory CD45RA+ cells. The specimen sequenced was naive CD8+ T cells sorted from blood. All receptors come from a man aged 18-30 years in good health.

A note on this clone: The conserved closing phenylalanine or tryptophan is absent in this CDR3, likely reflecting a read error. The V gene is TRBV6-5, the J gene TRBJ1-2, with D possibly TRBD1 on 5 matching bases. Germline CDR1 is MNHEY and CDR2 is SVGAGI. The CDR3 spans 12 residues. V gave up 6 bases and J gave up 9 bases, with 14 bases separating them. The CDR3 is CASSNTRGSYTS. In nucleotides, the CDR3 is TGTGCCAGCAGCAATACCCGGGGGAGCTACACCTCC.

The V call is TRBV4-3, the J call TRBJ2-2; weak D call: TRBD1 (6 bases). The CDR3 covers 13 residues. The germline CDR1 and CDR2 sequences are LGHNA and YSLEER. V was cut by 2 bases and J by 16 bases, with 17 bases left in between. The CDR3 sequence is CASSQLQGRETFF. As DNA, the CDR3 is TGCGCCAGCAGCCAATTACAGGGAAGGGAAACGTTTTTT.

The chain has TRBV19 and TRBJ1-4; D remains unclear. Germline V lookup: CDR1 LNHDA, CDR2 SQIVND (reference sequence). V lost 6 bases to trimming and J lost 12 bases, with 23 bases between them. The CDR3 has 15 amino acids. DNA for the CDR3: TGTGCCAGTAGCGATTATGGCACAGCCCTAGACGAACTGTTTTTT. As protein: CASSDYGTALDELFF. The full variable domain, its missing parts supplied by reference TRBV19 and TRBJ1-4, is DGGITQSPKYLFRKEGQNVTLSCEQNLNHDAMYWYRQDPGQGLRLIYYSQIVNDFQKGDIAEGYSVSREKKESFPLTVTSAQKNPTAFYLCASSDYGTALDELFFGSGTQLSVL.

As for this clone: The sample holds other DNA sequences that translate to the same CDR3. The J gene is TRBJ1-2, the V gene TRBV27, with D tentatively TRBD1 (5 bases). Germline V CDR1 and CDR2: MNHEY, SMNVEV (reference sequence). Trimming took off 0 bases at V and 4 bases at J, with 6 bases between the two ends. The CDR3 length is 13 residues. The CDR3 bases are TGTGCCAGCAGTTTATCTGACAGCTATGGCTACACCTTC. Translating gives CASSLSDSYGYTF.

The chain joins TRBV27 to TRBJ2-7; D is undetermined. CDR1 MNHEY and CDR2 SMNVEV come from the germline V gene (reference sequence). The ends were cut back, 3 bases at V and 0 bases at J, with 9 bases in the middle. This CDR3 is built from 14 residues. CDR3 nucleotide sequence: TGTGCCAGCAGTTTTGGGCCTCACTCCTACGAGCAGTACTTC. This codes for CASSFGPHSYEQYF.

The V and J genes are TRBV19 and TRBJ1-3; D gene unclear. Germline CDR1 is LNHDA and CDR2 is SQIVND (reference sequence). The V end lost 3 bases, the J end lost 3 bases, and 9 bases lay between the germline ends. This CDR3 comprises 14 residues. The CDR3 region has the DNA TGTGCCAGTAGTATCGGGGATGTTGGAAACACCATATATTTT. Amino acids: CASSIGDVGNTIYF.

The V and J genes are TRBV2 and TRBJ2-7; weak D call: TRBD1 (5 bases). V was clipped by 8 bases and J by 6 bases, with 14 bases between them. This CDR3 region has 12 residues. Germline CDR1 is SNHLY and CDR2 is FYNNEI. As DNA, the CDR3 is TGTGCCAGCGACTGGGGCGGCCGCGAGCAGTACTTC. Its translation: CASDWGGREQYF.

The chain has TRBV7-8 and TRBJ2-5, with 7 bases identical to TRBD2. The CDR3 covers 16 residues. Germline V CDR1 and CDR2: SGHVS, FQNEAQ. Unmatched junction bases numbered 8, after V lost 0 bases and J lost 4 bases. CDR3 loop: CASSLAHERGGETQYF. Here the CDR3 DNA reads TGTGCCAGCAGCTTAGCGCACGAGCGGGGTGGAGAGACCCAGTACTTC. The full variable domain, its missing parts supplied by reference TRBV7-8 and TRBJ2-5, is GAGVSQSPRYKVAKRGQDVALRCDPISGHVSLFWYQQALGQGPEFLTYFQNEAQLDKSGLPSDRFFAERPEGSVSTLKIQRTQQEDSAVYLCASSLAHERGGETQYFGPGTRLLVL.

This chain uses TRBV4-1 with TRBJ2-1; 7 bases align to TRBD1. Germline trimming cut 3 bases from V and 3 bases from J; bases unmatched to any gene: 8. Germline assignment: CDR1 MGHRA and CDR2 YSYEKL. This CDR3 has 16 residues. The CDR3: CASSHPRDSNYNEQFF. The CDR3 DNA reads TGCGCCAGCAGCCACCCCCGGGACAGCAACTACAATGAGCAGTTCTTC.